This T cell receptor (beta chain) was obtained from a study of blood T cell repertoires in COVID-19. Sequencing used immunoSEQ multiplex PCR; TCRdb keeps in-frame clones, though not all of them. The repertoire holds about 50,000 clones, over 75% seen once, with about 2.5% in the top ten. The TCR sequence derives from a woman aged 80 or older with COVID-19, enrolled during active disease. The sequencing sample was made of peripheral blood.

The CDR3 reads CSVYRGLSVGAFF. The CDR3 DNA reads as TGCAGCGTCTACCGGGGATTATCGGTTGGGGCTTTCTTT. J is TRBJ1-1 and V is TRBV29-1; D is undetermined. Trimming removed 6 bases at V and 11 bases at J, with 22 bases between. The CDR3 covers 13 residues. Germline CDR1 and CDR2: SQVTM and ANQGSEA.